This T cell receptor beta chain comes out of a study of control samples from healthy donors and cancer patients. In germline, CDR1 is GTSNPN, CDR2 SVGIG (reference sequence). The CDR3 contains 12 residues. V was trimmed by 2 bases and J by 6 bases, leaving 8 bases between them. Produced via immunoSEQ multiplex PCR; TCRdb's table is partial and in-frame only. The data hold about 83,000 clones, with 90% to 95% observed a single time. This chain joins TRBV30 and TRBJ2-1; D ambiguous. The specimen was blood. The TCR originated in a man between 45 and 60 years old in good health. Here the CDR3 reads CAWSFLPNEQFF. CDR3 nucleotides: TGTGCCTGGAGTTTCCTTCCCAATGAGCAGTTCTTC.